The clone carrying this T cell receptor beta chain came up a few times. Researchers sorted participants into cohorts using their self-reported clinical history. The CDR3 consists of 18 residues. V was shortened by 3 bases and J by 0 bases, with 18 bases between the two germline ends. Germline lookup yields CDR1 LNHDA and CDR2 SQIVND (reference sequence). The sample originates from a study of blood T cell repertoires in COVID-19. About the study: PBMCs, B-cell-depleted T cells, or T cells were the source of the cDNA or gDNA that made up the material.

Method: immunoSEQ multiplex PCR; TCRdb's copy keeps in-frame clones and lacks some. The table records about 140,000 clones, around 79% of them present only once. Specimen: PBMCs or T cells enriched from blood (not recorded which). The chain has TRBV19 and TRBJ1-5, with D perhaps matching TRBD1 (5 bases). The TCR was taken from a woman aged 45-59 years who had recovered from COVID-19. The CDR3 DNA reads as TGTGCCAGTAGTATCTCCCCCAGGGCCCGTAATAGCAATCAGCCCCAGCATTTT. Its translation: CASSISPRARNSNQPQHF.